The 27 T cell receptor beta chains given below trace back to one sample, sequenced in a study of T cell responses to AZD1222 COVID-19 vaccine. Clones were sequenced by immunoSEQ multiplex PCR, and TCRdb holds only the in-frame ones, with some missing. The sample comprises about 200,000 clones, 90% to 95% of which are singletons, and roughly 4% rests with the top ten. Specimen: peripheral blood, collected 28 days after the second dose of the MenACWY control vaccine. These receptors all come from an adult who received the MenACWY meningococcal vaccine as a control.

CDR3 in amino acids: CASSLSSTNYGYTF. The CDR3 DNA is TGTGCCAGCAGTTTATCATCTACTAACTATGGCTACACCTTC. This chain uses TRBV27 with TRBJ1-2, with D unclear. This CDR3 spans 14 amino acids. Germline V lookup: CDR1 MNHEY, CDR2 SMNVEV (reference sequence). Deletions cut 0 bases from V and 0 bases from J, with 5 bases between.

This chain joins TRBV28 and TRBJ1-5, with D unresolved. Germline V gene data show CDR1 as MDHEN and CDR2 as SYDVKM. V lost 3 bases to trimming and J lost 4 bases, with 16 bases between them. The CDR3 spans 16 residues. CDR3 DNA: TGTGCCAGCAGTTTCGAAGGCGGCCGCTCGAATCAGCCCCAGCATTTT. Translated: CASSFEGGRSNQPQHF.

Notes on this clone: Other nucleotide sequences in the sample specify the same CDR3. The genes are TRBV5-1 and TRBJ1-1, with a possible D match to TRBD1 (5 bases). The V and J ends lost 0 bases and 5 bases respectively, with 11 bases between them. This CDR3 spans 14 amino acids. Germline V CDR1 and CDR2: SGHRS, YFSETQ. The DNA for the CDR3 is TGCGCCAGCAGCTTGGTAGGGGTAGGTACTGAAGCTTTCTTT. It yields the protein CASSLVGVGTEAFF. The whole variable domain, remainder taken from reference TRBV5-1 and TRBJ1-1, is KAGVTQTPRYLIKTRGQQVTLSCSPISGHRSVSWYQQTPGQGLQFLFEYFSETQRNKGNFPGRFSGRQFSNSRSEMNVSTLELGDSALYLCASSLVGVGTEAFFGQGTRLTVV.

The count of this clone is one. For the CDR3, the DNA is TGTGCCAGCTCACCCCTCCATACTCAGGGAAAGAATTACGGCTACACCTTC. Protein: CASSPLHTQGKNYGYTF. The gene calls are TRBV18 and TRBJ1-2, with D possibly matching TRBD1 (5 bases). The CDR3 totals 17 residues. Trimming left V 3 bases short and J 8 bases short, with 25 bases between. Germline loops: CDR1 KGHSH, CDR2 LQKENI. Based on the CDR3 plus reference TRBV18 and TRBJ1-2, the full variable domain is NAGVMQNPRHLVRRRGQEARLRCSPMKGHSHVYWYRQLPEEGLKFMVYLQKENIIDESGMPKERFSAEFPKEGPSILRIQQVVRGDSAAYFCASSPLHTQGKNYGYTFGSGTRLTVV.

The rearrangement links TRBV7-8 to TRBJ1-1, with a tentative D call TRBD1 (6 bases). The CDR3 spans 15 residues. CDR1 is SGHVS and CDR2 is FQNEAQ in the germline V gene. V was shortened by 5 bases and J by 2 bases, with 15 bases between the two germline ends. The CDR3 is CASSAQQGGNTEAFF. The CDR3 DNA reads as TGTGCCAGCAGCGCACAACAGGGAGGTAACACTGAAGCTTTCTTT.

CDR3 sequence reads: CATSRERRDRIYTF. The CDR3 region has the DNA TGTGCCACCAGCAGAGAACGGCGGGACAGAATTTACACCTTC. The rearrangement uses TRBV15 and TRBJ1-2; 7 bases are shared with TRBD1. The V gene's germline CDR1 is LNHNV and CDR2 YYDKDF (reference sequence). Trimming cost V 0 bases and J 11 bases; bases outside gene matches: 9. The CDR3 runs 14 residues. Full variable domain (rest looked up from reference TRBV15 and TRBJ1-2): DAMVIQNPRYQVTQFGKPVTLSCSQTLNHNVMYWYQQKSSQAPKLLFHYYDKDFNNEADTPDNFQSRRPNTSFCFLDIRSPGLGDTAMYLCATSRERRDRIYTFGSGTRLTVV.

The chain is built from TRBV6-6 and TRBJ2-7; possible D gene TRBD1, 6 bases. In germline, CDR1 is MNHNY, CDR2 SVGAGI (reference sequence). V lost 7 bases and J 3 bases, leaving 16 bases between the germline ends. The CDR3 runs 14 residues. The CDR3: CASTLQGVGYEQYF. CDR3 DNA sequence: TGTGCCAGCACCTTACAGGGTGTCGGCTACGAGCAGTACTTC.

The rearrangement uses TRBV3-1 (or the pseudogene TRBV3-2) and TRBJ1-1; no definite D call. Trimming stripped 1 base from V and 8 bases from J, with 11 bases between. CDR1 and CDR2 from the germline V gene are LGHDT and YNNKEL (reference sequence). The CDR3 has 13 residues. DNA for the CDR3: TGTGCCAGCAGCCAAGTGCAAGTAACCGAAGCTTTCTTT. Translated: CASSQVQVTEAFF.

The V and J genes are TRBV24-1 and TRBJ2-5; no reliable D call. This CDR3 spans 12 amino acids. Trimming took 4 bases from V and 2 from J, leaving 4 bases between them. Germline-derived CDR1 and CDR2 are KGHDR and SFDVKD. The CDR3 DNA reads TGTGCCACCAGTGACCATCAAGAGACCCAGTACTTC. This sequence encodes CATSDHQETQYF.

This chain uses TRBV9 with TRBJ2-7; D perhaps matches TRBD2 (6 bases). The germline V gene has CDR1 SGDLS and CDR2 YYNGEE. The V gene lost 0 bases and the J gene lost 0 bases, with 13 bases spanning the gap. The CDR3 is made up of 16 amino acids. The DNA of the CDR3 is TGTGCCAGCAGCGTAGGGAGGGACGCCCGCTCCTACGAGCAGTACTTC. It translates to CASSVGRDARSYEQYF.

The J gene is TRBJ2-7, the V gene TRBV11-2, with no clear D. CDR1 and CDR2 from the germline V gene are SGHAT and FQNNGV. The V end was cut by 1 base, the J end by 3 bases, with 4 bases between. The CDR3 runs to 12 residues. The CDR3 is CASSLGDYEQYF. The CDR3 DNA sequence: TGTGCCAGCAGCTTAGGGGACTACGAGCAGTACTTC.

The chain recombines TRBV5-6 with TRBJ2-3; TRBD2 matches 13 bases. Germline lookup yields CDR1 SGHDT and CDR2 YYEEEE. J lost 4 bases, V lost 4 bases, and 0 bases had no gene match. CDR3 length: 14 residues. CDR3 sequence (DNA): TGTGCCAGCAGCACTAGCGGGGGGGCAGATACGCAGTATTTT. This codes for CASSTSGGADTQYF. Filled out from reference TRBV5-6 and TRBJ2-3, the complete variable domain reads DAGVTQSPTHLIKTRGQQVTLRCSPKSGHDTVSWYQQALGQGPQFIFQYYEEEERQRGNFPDRFSGHQFPNYSSELNVNALLLGDSALYLCASSTSGGADTQYFGPGTRLTVL.

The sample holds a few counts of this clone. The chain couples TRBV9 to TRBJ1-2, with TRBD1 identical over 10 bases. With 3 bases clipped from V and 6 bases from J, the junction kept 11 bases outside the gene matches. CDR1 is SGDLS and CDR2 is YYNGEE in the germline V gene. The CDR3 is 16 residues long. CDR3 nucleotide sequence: TGTGCCAGCAGCGCCCCTTCAGACAGGGGGCGCAATGGCTACACCTTC. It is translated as CASSAPSDRGRNGYTF.

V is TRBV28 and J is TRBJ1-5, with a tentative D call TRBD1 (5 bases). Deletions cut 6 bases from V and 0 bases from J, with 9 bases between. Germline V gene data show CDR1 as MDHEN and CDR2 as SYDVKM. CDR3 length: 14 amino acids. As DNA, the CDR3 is TGTGCCAGCAGGAGACAGATTAGCAATCAGCCCCAGCATTTT. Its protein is CASRRQISNQPQHF.

The CDR3 is CASSIRAYPPDTQYF. The CDR3 DNA reads as TGTGCCAGTAGTATCAGGGCGTACCCCCCAGATACGCAGTATTTT. J is TRBJ2-3 and V is TRBV19, with D maybe TRBD1 (5 bases). The CDR3 has 15 residues. The V gene's germline CDR1 is LNHDA and CDR2 SQIVND (reference sequence). V dropped 3 bases and J dropped 4 bases, with 14 bases sitting between them.

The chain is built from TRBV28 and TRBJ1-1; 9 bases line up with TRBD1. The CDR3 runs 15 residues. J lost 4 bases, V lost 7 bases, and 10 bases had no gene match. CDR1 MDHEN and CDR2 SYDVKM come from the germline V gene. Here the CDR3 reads CASKLYRGLGTEAFF. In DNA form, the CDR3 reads TGTGCCAGCAAACTTTACAGGGGGCTGGGCACTGAAGCTTTCTTT.

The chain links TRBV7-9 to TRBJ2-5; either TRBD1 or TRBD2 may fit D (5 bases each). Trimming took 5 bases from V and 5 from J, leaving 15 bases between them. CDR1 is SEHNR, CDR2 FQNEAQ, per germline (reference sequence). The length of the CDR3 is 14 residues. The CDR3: CASSLGTSWETQYF. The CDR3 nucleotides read TGTGCCAGCAGCCTTGGGACCTCATGGGAGACCCAGTACTTC.

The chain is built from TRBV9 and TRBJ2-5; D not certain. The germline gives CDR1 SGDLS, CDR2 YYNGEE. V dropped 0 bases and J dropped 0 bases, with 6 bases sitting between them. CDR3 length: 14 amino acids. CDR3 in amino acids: CASSVGPYQETQYF. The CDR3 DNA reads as TGTGCCAGCAGCGTAGGTCCATACCAAGAGACCCAGTACTTC.

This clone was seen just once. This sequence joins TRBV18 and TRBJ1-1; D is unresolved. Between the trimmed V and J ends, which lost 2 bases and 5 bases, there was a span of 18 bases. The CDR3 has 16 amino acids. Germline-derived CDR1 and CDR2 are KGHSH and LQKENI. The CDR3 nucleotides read TGTGCCAGCTCACCAATATCGGGAGGTCCCGGGACTGAAGCTTTCTTT. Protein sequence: CASSPISGGPGTEAFF.

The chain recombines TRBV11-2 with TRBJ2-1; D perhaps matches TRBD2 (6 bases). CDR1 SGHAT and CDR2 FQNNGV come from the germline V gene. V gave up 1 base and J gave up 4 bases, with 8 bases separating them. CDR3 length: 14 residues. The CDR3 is CASSLASVYNEQFF. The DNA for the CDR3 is TGTGCCAGCAGCTTAGCTAGCGTGTACAATGAGCAGTTCTTC.

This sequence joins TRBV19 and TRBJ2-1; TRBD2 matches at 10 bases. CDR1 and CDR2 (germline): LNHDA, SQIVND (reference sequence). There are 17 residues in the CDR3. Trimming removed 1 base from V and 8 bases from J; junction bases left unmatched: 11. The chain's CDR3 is CASSIVLAGAMMDEQFF. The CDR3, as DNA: TGTGCCAGTAGTATAGTTCTAGCGGGAGCCATGATGGATGAGCAGTTCTTC.

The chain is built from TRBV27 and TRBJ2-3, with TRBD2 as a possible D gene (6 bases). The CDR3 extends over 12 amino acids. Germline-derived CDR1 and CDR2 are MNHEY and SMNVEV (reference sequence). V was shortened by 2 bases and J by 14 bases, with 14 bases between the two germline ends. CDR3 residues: CASSLGGGDLYF. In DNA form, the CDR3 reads TGTGCCAGCAGTTTAGGCGGAGGGGACCTGTATTTT.

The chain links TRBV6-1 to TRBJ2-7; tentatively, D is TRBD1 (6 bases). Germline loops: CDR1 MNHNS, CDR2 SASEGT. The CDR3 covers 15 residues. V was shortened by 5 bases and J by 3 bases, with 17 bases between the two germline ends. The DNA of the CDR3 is TGTGCCAGCAGTTCGGCCCGGGACAAGCACTACGAGCAGTACTTC. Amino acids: CASSSARDKHYEQYF.

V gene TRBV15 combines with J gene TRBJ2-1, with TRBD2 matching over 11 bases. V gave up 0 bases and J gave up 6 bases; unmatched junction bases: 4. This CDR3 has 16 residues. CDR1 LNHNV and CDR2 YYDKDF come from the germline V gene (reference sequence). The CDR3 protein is CATSRDIAGGGNEQFF. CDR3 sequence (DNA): TGTGCCACCAGCAGAGATATAGCGGGAGGGGGCAATGAGCAGTTCTTC.

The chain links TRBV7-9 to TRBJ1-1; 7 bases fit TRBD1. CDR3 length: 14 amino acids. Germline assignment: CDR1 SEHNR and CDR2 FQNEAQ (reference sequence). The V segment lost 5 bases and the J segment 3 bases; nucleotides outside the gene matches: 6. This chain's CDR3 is CASSLLRGDTEAFF. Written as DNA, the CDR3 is TGTGCCAGCAGCCTGCTCAGGGGGGACACTGAAGCTTTCTTT.

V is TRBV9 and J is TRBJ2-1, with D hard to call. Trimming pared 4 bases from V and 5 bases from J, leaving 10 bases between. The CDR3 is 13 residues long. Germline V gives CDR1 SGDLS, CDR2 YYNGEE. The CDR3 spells CASSLSNNNEQFF. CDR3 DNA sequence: TGTGCCAGCAGCCTCAGCAATAACAATGAGCAGTTCTTC.

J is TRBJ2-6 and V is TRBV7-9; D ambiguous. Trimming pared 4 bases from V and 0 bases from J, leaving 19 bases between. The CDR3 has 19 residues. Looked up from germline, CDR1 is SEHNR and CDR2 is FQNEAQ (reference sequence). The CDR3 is CASSYPFETAFSGANVLTF. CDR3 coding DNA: TGTGCCAGCAGCTACCCTTTTGAGACGGCTTTCTCTGGGGCCAACGTCCTGACTTTC.